The rows below give T cell receptor beta chains drawn from one sample of a study of blood T cell repertoires in COVID-19. TCRdb's table, derived via immunoSEQ multiplex PCR, lists solely in-frame clones and lacks some. The data show fewer than 300,000 clones, approximately 91% seen once. Sequencing used peripheral blood. These receptors all come from a woman in her thirties with acute or convalescent COVID-19. Both conserved end residues are part of each CDR3. Fields, in order: D gene, J gene, CDR3 length, V gene, clone size, CDR3 DNA, CDR3 protein. D genes are given only for firm matches. Only some rows state a clone size, as once, few, many or a class for expanded clones.

>TRBD1|TRBJ2-6|17|TRBV7-3|-
TGTGCCAGCAGCTATCGACAGGGGTGGACTGGGGCCAACGTCCTGACTTTC
CASSYRQGWTGANVLTF
>-|TRBJ1-5|15|TRBV7-2|-
TGTGCCAGCAGCTTAGACGGGAGTAGCAATCAGCCCCAGCATTTT
CASSLDGSSNQPQHF
>-|TRBJ2-7|13|TRBV19|-
TGTGCCAGTAGTATGGCAGGGTCCTTCGAGCAGTACTTC
CASSMAGSFEQYF
>-|TRBJ2-7|15|TRBV24-1|-
TGTGCCACCAGTGACTCCACCCCAGGGCGGTACGAGCAGTACTTC
CATSDSTPGRYEQYF
>TRBD1|TRBJ2-7|16|TRBV15|-
TGTGCCACCAGCAGGGGAGTGGGACAGGGTTTTCACGAGCAGTACTTC
CATSRGVGQGFHEQYF
>-|TRBJ2-1|16|TRBV3-1/TRBV3-2|-
TGTGCCAGCAGCCAAGATGTACAGGGTGGCTACAATGAGCAGTTCTTC
CASSQDVQGGYNEQFF
>TRBD2|TRBJ2-7|18|TRBV7-2|-
TGTGCCAGCAGCTTAGGGTACGGACTAGCGGGAGTAGGCAACGAGCAGTACTTC
CASSLGYGLAGVGNEQYF
>TRBD1|TRBJ2-2|16|TRBV6-4|-
TGTGCCAGCAGTGATAGCGGACAGGGGAACACCGGGGAGCTGTTTTTT
CASSDSGQGNTGELFF
>-|TRBJ1-4|16|TRBV21-1|-
TGTGCCAGCAGCAAAGTGACGACAGGGTGTAGGGAAAAACTGTTTTTT
CASSKVTTGCREKLFF
>TRBD1|TRBJ2-5|14|TRBV5-1|once
TGCGCCAGCAGCTTAGGCAGGGGGCAAGAGACCCAGTACTTC
CASSLGRGQETQYF
>-|TRBJ1-5|16|TRBV6-1|-
TGTGCCAGCAGTGAAGTCCCTTATATGAGCAATCAGCCCCAGCATTTT
CASSEVPYMSNQPQHF
>-|TRBJ2-1|13|TRBV4-1|-
TGCGCCAGCAGCCAAGGTCGGGTCCGTGAGCAGTTCTTC
CASSQGRVREQFF
>TRBD1|TRBJ2-3|16|TRBV19|few
TGTGCCAGTAGTACGGGACAGGGGCGGCGGACAGATACGCAGTATTTT
CASSTGQGRRTDTQYF
>-|TRBJ2-3|14|TRBV7-9|-
TGTGCCACAGAGCTAGTCGAGAGCACAGATACGCAGTATTTT
CATELVESTDTQYF
>TRBD1|TRBJ1-5|16|TRBV20-1|-
TGCAGTGCTACTGACAGGGGGCAAAGGAGCAATCAGCCCCAGCATTTT
CSATDRGQRSNQPQHF
>-|TRBJ2-7|20|TRBV12-5|-
TGTGCTAGTGGTTTGAAGCGGGGACAGGCCTCAACACTGGGGCCATACGAGCAGTACTTC
CASGLKRGQASTLGPYEQYF
>-|TRBJ1-2|13|TRBV15|-
TGTGCCACCAGCAGGACAGGAGTCTATGGCTACACCTTC
CATSRTGVYGYTF
>-|TRBJ1-3|17|TRBV2|-
TGTGCCAGCAGTGATCCCCTGGACACAAACTCTGGAAACACCATATATTTT
CASSDPLDTNSGNTIYF
>-|TRBJ2-1|16|TRBV27|-
TGTGCCAGCAGTTTGATAAGCGGGTACTCCTACAATGAGCAGTTCTTC
CASSLISGYSYNEQFF
>-|TRBJ2-4|13|TRBV7-3|-
TGTGCCAGCAGCTCCCGGACAGCAAACATTCAGTACTTC
CASSSRTANIQYF
>TRBD1|TRBJ2-5|11|TRBV29-1|-
TGCAGCAAGGGACAGGGAGAGACCCAGTACTTC
CSKGQGETQYF
>-|TRBJ2-3|15|TRBV5-1|-
TGCGCCAGCAGCTTGGGGGCAGGGGGCACAGATACGCAGTATTTT
CASSLGAGGTDTQYF
>TRBD1|TRBJ2-3|16|TRBV10-3|few
TGTGCCATCAGTGAGTCGAGACAGGGGGACGAGCACACGCAGTATTTT
CAISESRQGDEHTQYF
>-|TRBJ2-3|16|TRBV5-4|-
TGTGCCAGCAGCCATCCTAGCCTTCACACCACAGATACGCAGTATTTT
CASSHPSLHTTDTQYF
>-|TRBJ2-1|14|TRBV18|-
TGTGCCAGCTCACCAATAGCTTCCTACAATGAGCAGTTCTTC
CASSPIASYNEQFF
>-|TRBJ1-1|14|TRBV27|-
TGTGCCAGCAGTTCGTTGACAGACCTCACTGAAGCTTTCTTT
CASSSLTDLTEAFF
>-|TRBJ1-2|13|TRBV19|-
TGTGCCAGTAGCGAGCGGTTCCTGGATGGCTACACCTTC
CASSERFLDGYTF
>-|TRBJ2-2|15|TRBV7-2|-
TGTGCCAGCACCGGAACAGGGAGGAACACCGGGGAGCTGTTTTTT
CASTGTGRNTGELFF
>-|TRBJ2-7|14|TRBV2|-
TGTGCCACCCATCGCGGGGATAGCTCCTACGAGCAGTACTTC
CATHRGDSSYEQYF
>-|TRBJ1-5|16|TRBV10-3|-
TGTGCCATCAGTTCGGGAGGGCAGAATAGCAATCAGCCCCAGCATTTT
CAISSGGQNSNQPQHF
>TRBD1|TRBJ2-1|19|TRBV6-6|few
TGTGCCAGCAGACGACAGGGGGCTCTCGCGGGAAGGGTGAGGGATGAGCAGTTCTTC
CASRRQGALAGRVRDEQFF
>-|TRBJ2-3|11|TRBV20-1|-
TGCAGTGCTAGAGATTTGCCAGGGGAGTATTTT
CSARDLPGEYF
>TRBD2|TRBJ2-5|14|TRBV5-4|-
TGTGCCAGCAGCTTGGGAGCGGGAGTCGAGACCCAGTACTTC
CASSLGAGVETQYF
>-|TRBJ1-1|11|TRBV25-1|-
TGTGCCAGCAGTGGAGTCACTGAAGCTTTCTTT
CASSGVTEAFF
>-|TRBJ1-4|15|TRBV6-5|-
TGTGCCAGCAGTTACTCGAACAGGGTTGAGGAAAAACTGTTTTTT
CASSYSNRVEEKLFF
>-|TRBJ1-2|14|TRBV9|-
TGTGCCAGCAGCGTAGGTATGGAGAACTATGGCTACACCTTC
CASSVGMENYGYTF
>-|TRBJ1-1|15|TRBV27|-
TGTGCCAGCAGTGCAAACGGACTGTTGAACACTGAAGCTTTCTTT
CASSANGLLNTEAFF
>-|TRBJ1-5|17|TRBV7-9|-
TGTGCCAGCAGCTTAGGGTCAATGGGGGCAGGCAATCAGCCCCAGCATTTT
CASSLGSMGAGNQPQHF
>TRBD1|TRBJ2-5|15|TRBV7-2|-
TGTGCCAGCAGCCCAGACAGGGGAAACCAAGAGACCCAGTACTTC
CASSPDRGNQETQYF
>TRBD1|TRBJ2-5|14|TRBV5-6|-
TGTGCCAGCAGAGGCTCAGGGGGTGGCGAGACCCAGTACTTC
CASRGSGGGETQYF
>TRBD1|TRBJ2-3|13|TRBV5-5|once
TGTGCCAGCGGGACAGCCCCGCGAGATACGCAGTATTTT
CASGTAPRDTQYF
>-|TRBJ2-4|13|TRBV24-1|-
TGTGCCACCTCAAAATTAGCCAAAAACATTCAGTACTTC
CATSKLAKNIQYF
>-|TRBJ2-3|16|TRBV4-3|-
TGCGCCAGCAGCCAGTTTACAGCGGAAGGCACAGATACGCAGTATTTT
CASSQFTAEGTDTQYF
>-|TRBJ2-3|15|TRBV7-2|few
TGTGCCAGCAGCTTATCTCGCGGGAAATCAGATACGCAGTATTTT
CASSLSRGKSDTQYF
>TRBD1|TRBJ1-5|16|TRBV7-2|-
TGTGCCAGCCAACGAGGGGGCGCATTGGGCAATCAGCCCCAGCATTTT
CASQRGGALGNQPQHF
>TRBD2|TRBJ2-7|15|TRBV9|-
TGTGCCAGCAGCGACCGGACTAGCGGACCGTACGAGCAGTACTTC
CASSDRTSGPYEQYF